Listed here is a single T cell receptor beta chain. Its specificity is unknown. This entry is derived from a study of early T cells in non-severe SARS-CoV-2 infection. Study information: Sequencing of unsorted whole blood was done on bulk RNA, leaving chains unpaired. Broader study findings: The matching step, a VDJdb search, favored anti-spike CD8 responses and missed private and CD4 specificities.

One entry per CDR3 protein, called by TCRdb with MiXCR from the 5' RACE reads. The data hold approximately 46,000 distinct CDR3 sequences, with less than 7% observed a single time. There are 12 residues in the CDR3. Per the germline V gene, CDR1 is SQVTM and CDR2 is ANQGSEA. V was clipped by 6 bases and J by 0 bases, with 7 bases between them. This receptor was taken from an adult who was a healthcare worker with PCR-confirmed SARS-CoV-2 infection or an uninfected control (not recorded which). Input material: whole blood. The rearrangement links TRBV29-1 to TRBJ2-3, with a possible D match to TRBD2 (6 bases). The CDR3 DNA reads TGCAGCGTCGGGACTAGCACAGATACGCAGTATTTT. This sequence encodes CSVGTSTDTQYF.